Presented here are 24 T cell receptor beta chains from one specimen sequenced in a study of T cell repertoires in ileal Crohn's disease. Specified time point: neoterminal ileum biopsy at postoperative endoscopy, about 6 months after surgery. Sequencing used immunoSEQ multiplex PCR; TCRdb keeps in-frame clones, though not all of them. The table lists around 9,900 clones, roughly 85% of them singletons, with 15% to 20% in the top ten. The sample taken for sequencing was ileal tissue. Receptors were obtained from an adult with Crohn's disease.

This clone was observed once. V usage is TRBV19 and J usage is TRBJ2-1; the match to TRBD1 covers 10 bases. Germline lookup yields CDR1 LNHDA and CDR2 SQIVND (reference sequence). The CDR3 is made up of 16 amino acids. V lost 1 base to trimming and J lost 4 bases; unmatched junction nucleotides: 4. The CDR3, as DNA: TGTGCCAGTAGTATAGGAAGGACAGGGGGTTACAATGAGCAGTTCTTC. Amino acid sequence: CASSIGRTGGYNEQFF.

The chain joins TRBV6-6 to TRBJ2-1, with D uncertain. The V gene lost 4 bases and the J gene lost 9 bases, with 13 bases spanning the gap. The length of the CDR3 is 13 residues. Germline assignment: CDR1 MNHNY and CDR2 SVGAGI (reference sequence). As DNA, the CDR3 is TGTGCCAGCAGTTCCATCCCAGTATTTGAGCAGTTCTTC. This translates into CASSSIPVFEQFF.

This clone was counted a single time. The V gene is TRBV4-1, the J gene TRBJ1-2; no clear D gene. The CDR3 totals 13 residues. Trimming stripped 0 bases from V and 8 bases from J, with 10 bases between. CDR1 MGHRA and CDR2 YSYEKL come from the germline V gene. CDR3 in DNA: TGCGCCAGCAGCCAAGAGGGCCAGTTGGGCTACACCTTC. It translates to CASSQEGQLGYTF.

The rearrangement joins TRBV20-1 to TRBJ2-7; weak D call: TRBD2 (6 bases). Germline-derived CDR1 and CDR2 are DFQATT and SNEGSKA (reference sequence). V lost 5 bases and J lost 13, with 15 bases in between. The CDR3 spans 10 residues. CDR3 in DNA: TGCAGTGCTGGGGGACTGCCCCCCTACTTC. It is translated as CSAGGLPPYF.

The chain couples TRBV18 to TRBJ2-7; TRBD2 is a possible D gene (6 bases). V gave up 2 bases and J gave up 2 bases, with 10 bases separating them. The CDR3 is 14 residues long. Looked up from germline, CDR1 is KGHSH and CDR2 is LQKENI. The CDR3 reads CASSPWGDPYEQYF. The CDR3 DNA reads as TGTGCCAGCTCACCATGGGGGGACCCCTACGAGCAGTACTTC.

The J gene is TRBJ2-7, the V gene TRBV19, with D possibly being TRBD1 (6 bases). The CDR3 is made up of 14 amino acids. The ends were cut back, 4 bases at V and 2 bases at J, with 12 bases in the middle. CDR1 is LNHDA, CDR2 SQIVND, per germline (reference sequence). The CDR3 coding sequence is TGTGCCAGTAGTACCCTAGGACAGCCCTACGAGCAGTACTTC. Translation: CASSTLGQPYEQYF.

This chain uses TRBV5-6 with TRBJ1-2, with 7 bases matching TRBD1. Germline lookup yields CDR1 SGHDT and CDR2 YYEEEE. J gave up 6 bases and V 3 bases, and 8 bases lay outside the gene matches. CDR3 length: 14 residues. In DNA form, the CDR3 reads TGTGCCAGCAGCTCCGGGACAGCCGTACATGGCTACACCTTC. It specifies CASSSGTAVHGYTF.

The genes are TRBV29-1 and TRBJ2-6; D is perhaps TRBD1 (6 bases). CDR1 and CDR2 (germline): SQVTM, ANQGSEA. The CDR3 is made up of 13 amino acids. V was shortened by 6 bases and J by 4 bases, with 10 bases between the two germline ends. CDR3 DNA: TGCAGCGTGTCAGGGGCCGGGGCCAACGTCCTGACTTTC. Its translation is CSVSGAGANVLTF.

The chain carries TRBV28 and TRBJ2-5; D is possibly TRBD2 (5 bases). This CDR3 has 15 amino acids. Trimming pared 10 bases from V and 1 base from J, leaving 19 bases between. The germline CDR1 and CDR2 sequences are MDHEN and SYDVKM. DNA of the CDR3: TGTGCCACTAGCCGTGGCGGCCGCTTCCAAGAGACCCAGTACTTC. Translation: CATSRGGRFQETQYF.

J is TRBJ1-2 and V is TRBV6-6, with a weak D call TRBD1 (6 bases). CDR3 length: 15 residues. In germline, CDR1 is MNHNY, CDR2 SVGAGI (reference sequence). V was cut by 2 bases and J by 6 bases, with 16 bases left in between. Here the CDR3 DNA reads TGTGCCAGCAGTTACCGCAGGGGAAGTATTAATGGCTACACCTTC. The encoded protein is CASSYRRGSINGYTF.

The chain combines TRBV6-6 with TRBJ1-6; weak D call: TRBD1 (5 bases). The CDR3 consists of 15 residues. Trimming left V 8 bases short and J 2 bases short, with 13 bases between. In germline, CDR1 is MNHNY, CDR2 SVGAGI (reference sequence). In DNA form, the CDR3 reads TGTGCCAGCGGTGGACAAGGGGCCTATAATTCACCCCTCCACTTT. This translates into CASGGQGAYNSPLHF.

The chain employs TRBV6-1 and TRBJ2-1, with a weak D call TRBD2 (5 bases). The germline V and J ends were trimmed by 11 bases and 10 bases, with 15 bases remaining between them. Germline-derived CDR1 and CDR2 are MNHNS and SASEGT. The CDR3 has 11 amino acids. This chain's CDR3 is CACQLGYEQFF. CDR3 in DNA: TGTGCCTGTCAACTAGGCTACGAGCAGTTCTTC.

This chain joins TRBV5-1 and TRBJ2-2, with D possibly TRBD2 on 6 matching bases. From germline, CDR1 is SGHRS and CDR2 YFSETQ. Between the trimmed V and J ends, which lost 5 bases and 0 bases, there was a span of 8 bases. The CDR3 has 14 amino acids. The CDR3 DNA reads TGCGCCAGCAGTCCGGGGGCGAACACCGGGGAGCTGTTTTTT. This gives the protein CASSPGANTGELFF.

This chain joins TRBV19 and TRBJ1-1, with D tentatively TRBD1 (6 bases). The CDR3 consists of 12 residues. Germline V gene data show CDR1 as LNHDA and CDR2 as SQIVND (reference sequence). Trimming left V 8 bases short and J 4 bases short, with 11 bases between. The CDR3: CASGGWGTEAFF. The CDR3 coding sequence is TGTGCCAGTGGGGGCTGGGGCACTGAAGCTTTCTTT.

This chain joins TRBV6-5 and TRBJ1-2; D uncertain. V was trimmed by 7 bases and J by 3 bases, leaving 12 bases between them. This CDR3 is 13 amino acids long. Germline V gene data show CDR1 as MNHEY and CDR2 as SVGAGI. CDR3 sequence: CASTTGGYYGYTF. In DNA form, the CDR3 reads TGTGCCAGCACCACCGGAGGGTACTATGGCTACACCTTC.

The chain is built from TRBV18 and TRBJ1-3; no reliable D call. CDR1 KGHSH and CDR2 LQKENI come from the germline V gene. The CDR3 runs 14 residues. Trimming removed 4 bases at V and 2 bases at J, with 9 bases between. The CDR3 region is CASSLGLTGNTIYF. CDR3 in DNA: TGTGCCAGCTCACTTGGACTGACTGGAAACACCATATATTTT.

This clone appeared a single time. The rearrangement joins TRBV29-1 to TRBJ2-4; D might be TRBD2 (5 bases). Germline V gene lookup returns CDR1 SQVTM and CDR2 ANQGSEA. CDR3 length: 13 residues. CDR3 nucleotides: TGCACTAGCCGATACCTTGGGAAAAACATTCAGTACTTC. This encodes CTSRYLGKNIQYF.

The chain carries TRBV6-1 and TRBJ2-5; 8 bases map to TRBD2. This CDR3 contains 17 residues. V was pared by 0 bases and J by 1 base, with 7 bases of the junction left unmatched. The germline V gene encodes CDR1 MNHNS and CDR2 SASEGT. CDR3 in amino acids: CASSEAWRRGGQETQYF. In DNA, the CDR3 is TGTGCCAGCAGTGAAGCATGGCGTCGGGGGGGCCAAGAGACCCAGTACTTC.

This clone was picked up one time. The chain carries TRBV11-2 and TRBJ2-2; the D is unclear. The CDR3 runs 13 residues. The V and J ends lost 5 bases and 4 bases respectively, with 8 bases between them. Germline V CDR1 and CDR2: SGHAT, FQNNGV. The CDR3 loop is CASSEARTGELFF. The CDR3 DNA reads as TGTGCCAGCAGCGAGGCGCGCACCGGGGAGCTGTTTTTT.

The chain carries TRBV12-5 and TRBJ2-1; D unresolved. The CDR3 contains 13 residues. V was cut by 5 bases and J by 4 bases, with 9 bases left in between. From germline, CDR1 is LGHNT and CDR2 FRNRAP. The CDR3 DNA follows: TGTGCTAGTGGTCCGAACTGGTACAATGAGCAGTTCTTC. The encoded protein is CASGPNWYNEQFF.

V gene TRBV6-6 combines with J gene TRBJ1-1; D unresolved. CDR3 length: 16 residues. Trimming removed 4 bases from V and 2 bases from J, with 17 bases in between. CDR1 is MNHNY and CDR2 is SVGAGI in the germline V gene (reference sequence). The CDR3 nucleotides read TGTGCCAGCAGTTTCCTTGAGCCCACCTATAACACTGAAGCTTTCTTT. It encodes CASSFLEPTYNTEAFF.

J is TRBJ2-6 and V is TRBV19; 9 bases line up with TRBD1. Per germline, CDR1 LNHDA and CDR2 SQIVND (reference sequence). This CDR3 region has 21 residues. The trim removed 3 bases at V and 0 bases at J, leaving 15 bases unmatched. The CDR3 DNA reads as TGTGCCAGTAGTATTAGAGGGCCGGGACAGGGCGGATCCTCTGGGGCCAACGTCCTGACTTTC. This sequence encodes CASSIRGPGQGGSSGANVLTF.

The rearrangement uses TRBV6-5 and TRBJ1-6, with a weak D call TRBD1 (5 bases). Between the trimmed V and J ends, which lost 7 bases and 7 bases, there was a span of 11 bases. The CDR3 runs to 13 residues. Germline CDR1 is MNHEY and CDR2 is SVGAGI. This CDR3 reads CASTSGWNSPLHF. The CDR3 DNA reads as TGTGCCAGCACCTCAGGGTGGAATTCACCCCTCCACTTT.

The chain couples TRBV10-3 to TRBJ2-1, with D unresolved. The V end lost 0 bases, the J end lost 7 bases, and 7 bases lay between the germline ends. CDR1 is ENHRY and CDR2 is SYGVKD in the germline V gene. This CDR3 has 13 amino acids. The CDR3 DNA reads TGTGCCATCAGTGAGTCGGTGCGAAATGAGCAGTTCTTC. Translated, it gives CAISESVRNEQFF.